The 17 T cell receptor beta chains in this list originate from one sample, sequenced in a study of cytomegalovirus exposure and HLA in healthy donors. Use of 60 Vbeta and 13 Jbeta primers characterized the PCR. Data came from immunoSEQ multiplex PCR; TCRdb stores just in-frame clones and leaves some out. The table includes 130,000 or so clones, 81% detected once. The sample comprised PBMCs. Every receptor here comes from a man aged 35 to 55 in good health and CMV-seronegative.

The V gene is TRBV5-8, the J gene TRBJ2-5, with D possibly being TRBD2 (5 bases). Germline lookup yields CDR1 SGHTS and CDR2 YDEGEE. Trimming took 0 bases from V and 3 from J, leaving 9 bases between them. The CDR3 has 14 residues. Here the CDR3 reads CASSLVGVKETQYF. CDR3 bases: TGTGCCAGCAGCTTGGTCGGGGTTAAAGAGACCCAGTACTTC. Full variable domain (missing parts from reference TRBV5-8 and TRBJ2-5): EAGVTQSPTHLIKTRGQQATLRCSPISGHTSVYWYQQALGLGLQFLLWYDEGEERNRGNFPPRFSGRQFPNYSSELNVNALELEDSALYLCASSLVGVKETQYFGPGTRLLVL.

Concerning this clone itself: The CDR3 does not close with the conserved phenylalanine or tryptophan, likely indicating a read error. The chain uses TRBV18 and TRBJ1-5; 10 nucleotides match TRBD1. Trimming at V came to 6 bases and at J to 5 bases, leaving 7 bases not matched to a gene. The CDR3 runs to 15 residues. The germline CDR1 and CDR2 sequences are KGHSH and LQKENI. The CDR3 sequence is CASSRDRGTDQPQHS. In nucleotides, the CDR3 is TGTGCCAGCTCCCGGGACAGGGGTACCGATCAGCCCCAGCATTCT.

This clone was detected only a few times. One junction end disagrees with the germline gene, perhaps due to a read error. The rearrangement joins TRBV18 to TRBJ1-1; TRBD1 might be the D (6 bases). Germline V gene lookup returns CDR1 KGHSH and CDR2 LQKENI. The CDR3 runs 14 residues. The CDR3 region is CASSPPFRGTEAFF. The CDR3 DNA reads as TGTGCCAGCTCCCCACCGTTCAGGGGCACTGAAGCTTTCTTT.

The rearrangement links TRBV4-1 to TRBJ1-2; D not certain. V lost 4 bases and J 6 bases, leaving 24 bases between the germline ends. This CDR3 region has 17 residues. Germline V gene sequence: CDR1 MGHRA, CDR2 YSYEKL. The CDR3 region has the DNA TGCGCCAGCAGCCCTATACAAATCACCCGAGGTCTAGATGGCTACACCTTC. It yields the protein CASSPIQITRGLDGYTF.

The chain joins TRBV5-4 to TRBJ2-1, with TRBD1 matching 11 bases. The CDR3 extends over 16 amino acids. The ends lost 4 bases at V and 6 bases at J; junction bases unmatched: 9. From germline, CDR1 is SGHNT and CDR2 YYREEE (reference sequence). The CDR3 region has the DNA TGTGCCAGCAGCCCTGGCGGGACAGGGGGTACCAATGAGCAGTTCTTC. The encoded protein is CASSPGGTGGTNEQFF.

The chain links TRBV25-1 to TRBJ1-2; D remains unclear. V gave up 10 bases and J gave up 5 bases, with 8 bases separating them. Germline CDR1 and CDR2: MGHDK and SYGVNS. The CDR3 runs to 10 residues. CDR3 sequence: CATQLYGYTF. The CDR3 DNA reads TGTGCCACCCAACTTTATGGCTACACCTTC.

The rearrangement uses TRBV9 and TRBJ2-1; D is unclear. The germline CDR1 and CDR2 sequences are SGDLS and YYNGEE. Trimming removed 2 bases at V and 5 bases at J, with 5 bases between. This CDR3 has 12 amino acids. The CDR3 DNA sequence: TGTGCCAGCAGCGTCTATGACAATGAGCAGTTCTTC. It yields the protein CASSVYDNEQFF.

In DNA form, the CDR3 reads TGTGCCACCGAGGGACAGCTCAATCAGCCCCAGCATTTT. Translation gives CATEGQLNQPQHF. The chain joins TRBV6-6 to TRBJ1-5; 7 nucleotides line up with TRBD1. The J segment lost 3 bases and the V segment lost 10 bases, leaving 6 bases of the junction unmatched. The CDR3 length is 13 residues. The germline V gene has CDR1 MNHNY and CDR2 SVGAGI (reference sequence).

The chain employs TRBV28 and TRBJ2-7; D remains unclear. With 3 bases removed from V and 3 bases from J, the gap between germline ends came to 6 bases. Germline-derived CDR1 and CDR2 are MDHEN and SYDVKM. This CDR3 spans 12 amino acids. The CDR3 nucleotides are TGTGCCAGCAGTTTGCAGGACTACGAGCAGTACTTC. Protein product: CASSLQDYEQYF.

This clone was recorded once. This chain links TRBV5-1 with TRBJ1-4; 9 bases line up with TRBD1. Unmatched junction bases numbered 6, after V lost 4 bases and J lost 8 bases. Germline CDR1 is SGHRS and CDR2 is YFSETQ. CDR3 length: 14 amino acids. The CDR3 is CASSTDRGYEKLFF. The DNA for the CDR3 is TGCGCCAGCAGCACTGACAGGGGGTACGAAAAACTGTTTTTT. Full variable domain (rest looked up from reference TRBV5-1 and TRBJ1-4): KAGVTQTPRYLIKTRGQQVTLSCSPISGHRSVSWYQQTPGQGLQFLFEYFSETQRNKGNFPGRFSGRQFSNSRSEMNVSTLELGDSALYLCASSTDRGYEKLFFGSGTQLSVL.

This chain joins TRBV27 and TRBJ2-7; 10 bases are shared with TRBD1. Germline assignment: CDR1 MNHEY and CDR2 SMNVEV (reference sequence). Trimming removed 4 bases from V and 5 bases from J; junction bases left unmatched: 8. The CDR3 contains 15 residues. The CDR3 protein is CASSYQFGTGDEQYF. The CDR3 coding sequence is TGTGCCAGCAGTTATCAATTCGGGACAGGGGACGAGCAGTACTTC.

V and J are TRBV10-1 and TRBJ2-7; 10 positions agree with TRBD1. The CDR3 is 14 residues long. The germline V gene has CDR1 WNHNN and CDR2 SYGVQD (reference sequence). V gave up 8 bases and J gave up 2 bases; unmatched junction bases: 6. The CDR3 DNA sequence: TGCGCCAGCTCTCGGGACAGGGGAGCCTACGAGCAGTACTTC. Its protein is CASSRDRGAYEQYF.

The chain employs TRBV4-3 and TRBJ2-1, with D maybe TRBD2 (5 bases). This CDR3 region has 12 residues. CDR1 is LGHNA, CDR2 YSLEER, per germline. V was pared by 0 bases and J by 9 bases, with 6 bases between. In DNA form, the CDR3 reads TGCGCCAGCAGCCAAGACCGGGGTGAGCAGTTCTTC. The encoded protein is CASSQDRGEQFF.

The gene calls are TRBV19 and TRBJ1-5, with D possibly matching TRBD1 (5 bases). The CDR3 extends over 15 amino acids. The germline gives CDR1 LNHDA, CDR2 SQIVND (reference sequence). The V end was cut by 5 bases, the J end by 0 bases, with 11 bases between. CDR3 loop: CASSHQGYSNQPQHF. The CDR3 bases are TGTGCCAGTAGTCACCAGGGATATAGCAATCAGCCCCAGCATTTT.

This chain connects TRBV21-1 to TRBJ1-2. TRBV21-1 is described as a pseudogene. CDR3 length equals 12 residues. In DNA, the CDR3 is TGTGCCATCGGGAGGACCCACTATGGCTACACCTTC. Translated, it gives CAIGRTHYGYTF.

CDR3 DNA: TGTGCCAGCAGCTTAGCCGGGACACTACGCTACACCTTC. Residues: CASSLAGTLRYTF. This chain connects TRBV7-9 to TRBJ1-2, with D maybe TRBD1 (6 bases). The CDR3 has 13 residues. Trimming took 0 bases from V and 9 from J, leaving 11 bases between them. Germline CDR1 is SEHNR and CDR2 is FQNEAQ (reference sequence).

The rearrangement links TRBV19 to TRBJ1-1, with D perhaps TRBD1 (6 bases). Germline loops: CDR1 LNHDA, CDR2 SQIVND (reference sequence). There are 17 residues in the CDR3. V was shortened by 5 bases and J by 1 base, with 20 bases between the two germline ends. The CDR3 DNA is TGTGCCAGTAGTGGGCGGGGGGCCGGGCCGGGGAACACTGAAGCTTTCTTT. Amino acids: CASSGRGAGPGNTEAFF.